The 20 T cell receptor beta chains in this list originate from one sample, sequenced in a study of shared clonotypes between healthy human individuals (dated by TCRdb to 2020 to 2022). Library preparation employed the immunoSEQ multiplex PCR assay. Drawn from immuneACCESS, this table holds only the in-frame rearrangements with V and J called that TCRdb kept. Clones are partly lost; checked studies trace under half to an unresolved V gene and leave the rest unexplained. Counted in this sample were 1.4 million or so clones; less than 99% of them appeared once. Around 0.33% of the sample is held by the ten biggest clonotypes. Sequencing used naive CD4+ T cells sorted from blood. Reading the label with the study, this specimen's cell subset or site is: CD45RA+ positively selected. These receptors came from a man younger than 45 in good health.

V is TRBV7-9 and J is TRBJ2-1, with D perhaps being TRBD1 or TRBD2 (6 bases each). Trimming shortened V by 7 bases and J by 9 bases, and 10 bases separated the two germline ends. This CDR3 is built from 11 residues. The V gene's germline CDR1 is SEHNR and CDR2 FQNEAQ (reference sequence). CDR3 nucleotide sequence: TGTGCCAGCAACAAGGGGGGTGAGCAGTTCTTC. Its protein is CASNKGGEQFF.

V usage is TRBV7-6 and J usage is TRBJ2-5, with D perhaps matching TRBD1 (6 bases). The CDR3 covers 14 residues. Germline CDR1 reads SGHVS; CDR2 reads FNYEAQ. Deletions cut 1 base from V and 1 base from J, with 7 bases between. The CDR3 here is CASSLGRGQETQYF. For the CDR3, the DNA is TGTGCCAGCAGCTTAGGCAGGGGCCAAGAGACCCAGTACTTC.

V is TRBV7-9 and J is TRBJ2-7, with D perhaps matching TRBD2 (6 bases). The CDR3 has 17 amino acids. V was pared by 0 bases and J by 7 bases, with 22 bases between. In germline, CDR1 is SEHNR, CDR2 FQNEAQ (reference sequence). The CDR3 bases are TGTGCCAGCAGCTTAGCCTCCCCCCTCAGGGCGGCGGGGGAGCAGTACTTC. Translated, it gives CASSLASPLRAAGEQYF. The full variable domain, its missing parts supplied by reference TRBV7-9 and TRBJ2-7, is DTGVSQNPRHKITKRGQNVTFRCDPISEHNRLYWYRQTLGQGPEFLTYFQNEAQLEKSRLLSDRFSAERPKGSFSTLEIQRTEQGDSAMYLCASSLASPLRAAGEQYFGPGTRLTVT.

The CDR3 DNA is TGTGCCAGCAGCCATGGACAGGACACCGGGGAGCTGTTTTTT. It yields the protein CASSHGQDTGELFF. The rearrangement joins TRBV7-7 to TRBJ2-2, with 7 bases aligning to TRBD1. Germline V gives CDR1 SSHAT, CDR2 FNYEAQ (reference sequence). The CDR3 has 14 amino acids. V lost 5 bases, J lost 3 bases, and 3 bases stayed unmatched.

V and J are TRBV5-1 and TRBJ2-7, with D tentatively TRBD1 or TRBD2 (6 bases each). Trimming took off 3 bases at V and 3 bases at J, with 13 bases between the two ends. The length of the CDR3 is 14 residues. The germline CDR1 and CDR2 sequences are SGHRS and YFSETQ. CDR3 sequence reads: CASSSGGRDYEQYF. CDR3 DNA sequence: TGCGCCAGCAGCTCCGGGGGCCGAGACTACGAGCAGTACTTC.

The genes are TRBV9 and TRBJ1-1; D is undetermined. Trimming stripped 0 bases from V and 0 bases from J, with 9 bases between. Germline V CDR1 and CDR2: SGDLS, YYNGEE. The CDR3 has 15 residues. The CDR3 here is CASSVVSGVNTEAFF. The CDR3 region has the DNA TGTGCCAGCAGCGTAGTTAGTGGGGTGAACACTGAAGCTTTCTTT.

The V call is TRBV5-4, the J call TRBJ2-1; 8 nucleotides align to TRBD2. Per the germline V gene, CDR1 is SGHNT and CDR2 is YYREEE (reference sequence). This CDR3 is 14 amino acids long. With V trimmed by 0 bases and J by 8 bases, 4 bases remained unmatched. The DNA of the CDR3 is TGTGCCAGCAGCTTGGAGCGGGGGATCGATGAGCAGTTCTTC. This gives the protein CASSLERGIDEQFF.

The chain links TRBV6-5 to TRBJ2-1; 12 positions match TRBD2. There are 16 residues in the CDR3. With V trimmed by 2 bases and J by 4 bases, 3 bases remained unmatched. Germline CDR1 is MNHEY and CDR2 is SVGAGI. CDR3 DNA: TGTGCCAGCAGTTACCAGCTAGCGGGAGGGTACAATGAGCAGTTCTTC. Residues: CASSYQLAGGYNEQFF.

The J gene is TRBJ1-2, the V gene TRBV18; D call uncertain. The CDR3 spans 13 residues. V lost 4 bases to trimming and J lost 2 bases, with 8 bases between them. CDR1 and CDR2 from the germline V gene are KGHSH and LQKENI. CDR3 sequence reads: CASSRLENYGYTF. The CDR3 region has the DNA TGTGCCAGCTCACGGTTGGAAAACTATGGCTACACCTTC.

This chain connects TRBV2 to TRBJ2-7; D remains ambiguous. The V gene lost 6 bases and the J gene lost 4 bases, with 13 bases spanning the gap. The germline V gene encodes CDR1 SNHLY and CDR2 FYNNEI. This CDR3 is 13 amino acids long. The CDR3 region has the DNA TGTGCCAGCAGAGGCCACAGTTCGTACGAGCAGTACTTC. Protein sequence: CASRGHSSYEQYF.

The V gene is TRBV28, the J gene TRBJ1-2; maybe TRBD1 (6 bases). V dropped 6 bases and J dropped 8 bases, with 19 bases sitting between them. The CDR3 has 14 amino acids. Germline V gene lookup returns CDR1 MDHEN and CDR2 SYDVKM. In DNA form, the CDR3 reads TGTGCCAGCAGCCGACGGACTCTCCAGGGGGGCTACACCTTC. Amino acid sequence: CASSRRTLQGGYTF.

The chain links TRBV30 to TRBJ1-2; D remains unclear. The CDR3 length is 12 residues. With 0 bases removed from V and 9 bases from J, the gap between germline ends came to 11 bases. CDR1 and CDR2 (germline): GTSNPN, SVGIG (reference sequence). The CDR3 DNA reads as TGTGCCTGGAGTGTACTGGCATCTCGCTACACCTTC. Its translation: CAWSVLASRYTF.

The chain employs TRBV10-3 and TRBJ2-1; no clear D gene. The V end was cut by 6 bases, the J end by 9 bases, with 12 bases between. This CDR3 region has 12 residues. Germline values: CDR1 ENHRY, CDR2 SYGVKD. The CDR3 coding sequence is TGTGCCATCAGCCAAAATAGAGTTGAGCAGTTCTTC. Amino acid sequence: CAISQNRVEQFF.

For this clone: Other DNA sequences within the sample encode an identical CDR3. The rearrangement joins TRBV2 to TRBJ2-7; D is ambiguous. Germline V CDR1 and CDR2: SNHLY, FYNNEI. The ends were cut back, 6 bases at V and 2 bases at J, with 8 bases in the middle. The CDR3 length is 12 residues. The CDR3 spells CASRKGTYEQYF. DNA of the CDR3: TGTGCCAGCAGGAAAGGAACCTACGAGCAGTACTTC.

This chain links TRBV19 with TRBJ1-5; 8 bases are shared with TRBD1. The CDR3 runs 14 residues. The V and J ends lost 10 bases and 3 bases, in that order; junction bases with no gene match: 8. CDR1 is LNHDA, CDR2 SQIVND, per germline (reference sequence). The chain's CDR3 is CATNDRGYNQPQHF. The CDR3 coding sequence is TGTGCCACCAACGACAGGGGTTACAATCAGCCCCAGCATTTT.

The rearrangement links TRBV27 to TRBJ2-1, with 8 bases fitting TRBD1. Trimming at V came to 6 bases and at J to 6 bases, leaving 13 bases not matched to a gene. CDR1 is MNHEY, CDR2 SMNVEV, per germline (reference sequence). The CDR3 has 16 residues. CDR3 sequence (DNA): TGTGCCAGCAGAGTTCTAGGACAGGGCTTAGTCAATGAGCAGTTCTTC. This gives the protein CASRVLGQGLVNEQFF.

The chain joins TRBV2 to TRBJ2-1; 8 positions match TRBD1. This CDR3 spans 17 amino acids. CDR1 and CDR2 (germline): SNHLY, FYNNEI. V was pared by 4 bases and J by 3 bases, with 11 bases of the junction left unmatched. Written as DNA, the CDR3 is TGTGCCAGCAGTGCGGCCCTGACAGGGGCGAACTACAATGAGCAGTTCTTC. Amino acid sequence: CASSAALTGANYNEQFF.

The rearrangement uses TRBV7-2 and TRBJ2-7, with D maybe TRBD1 (5 bases). V was cut by 4 bases and J by 4 bases, with 23 bases left in between. The CDR3 is 17 residues long. Germline values: CDR1 SGHTA, CDR2 FQGNSA. CDR3 in amino acids: CASSSITRVTGLYEQYF. The DNA for the CDR3 is TGTGCCAGCAGCTCCATAACCAGGGTCACCGGTCTATACGAGCAGTACTTC. The complete variable domain, with remaining parts taken from reference TRBV7-2 and TRBJ2-7, reads GAGVSQSPSNKVTEKGKDVELRCDPISGHTALYWYRQSLGQGLEFLIYFQGNSAPDKSGLPSDRFSAERTGGSVSTLTIQRTQQEDSAVYLCASSSITRVTGLYEQYFGPGTRLTVT.

J is TRBJ2-7 and V is TRBV5-1; D not certain. Trimming stripped 4 bases from V and 0 bases from J, with 5 bases between. CDR1 and CDR2 from the germline V gene are SGHRS and YFSETQ. The CDR3 loop spans 12 amino acids. In DNA, the CDR3 is TGCGCCAGCAGCGCAGTCTCCTACGAGCAGTACTTC. Protein: CASSAVSYEQYF.

The chain carries TRBV7-8 and TRBJ1-5; D is ambiguous. From germline, CDR1 is SGHVS and CDR2 FQNEAQ. Trimming shortened V by 4 bases and J by 7 bases, and 8 bases separated the two germline ends. This CDR3 contains 12 residues. As DNA, the CDR3 is TGTGCCAGCAGCTCGGACGGCCAGCCCCAGCATTTT. Encoded protein: CASSSDGQPQHF.